Below are 17 T cell receptor beta chains sequenced from a single sample in a study of cytomegalovirus exposure and HLA in healthy donors. PCR used 60 Vbeta primers and 13 Jbeta primers. Only in-frame clones appear in the TCRdb table, and some are missing; sequencing was by immunoSEQ multiplex PCR. The sample has 60,000 to 70,000 clones, 65% to 75% seen once. Sample: PBMCs. Receptors originate from a man in his fifties in good health and CMV-seropositive.

There are a few counts of this clone. The rearrangement links TRBV11-2 to TRBJ1-1; D ambiguous. In germline, CDR1 is SGHAT, CDR2 FQNNGV. The CDR3 extends over 14 amino acids. The V and J ends lost 0 bases and 6 bases respectively, with 11 bases between them. CDR3 DNA sequence: TGTGCCAGCAGCTTAGATTATTGGGCAGCTGAAGCTTTCTTT. This gives the protein CASSLDYWAAEAFF.

This chain uses TRBV7-6 with TRBJ1-6; D might be TRBD1 (5 bases). Trimming took 5 bases from V and 6 from J, leaving 11 bases between them. This CDR3 region has 14 residues. CDR1 and CDR2 from the germline V gene are SGHVS and FNYEAQ. Written as DNA, the CDR3 is TGTGCCAGCAGCCCCAATCAGGGTAATTCACCCCTCCACTTT. Its protein product is CASSPNQGNSPLHF. The full variable domain, in which reference TRBV7-6 and TRBJ1-6 provide the parts outside the CDR3, is GAGVSQSPRYKVTKRGQDVALRCDPISGHVSLYWYRQALGQGPEFLTYFNYEAQQDKSGLPNDRFSAERPEGSISTLTIQRTEQRDSAMYRCASSPNQGNSPLHFGNGTRLTVT.

This chain links TRBV19 with TRBJ2-7; 14 bases are a match to TRBD2. CDR1 and CDR2 from the germline V gene are LNHDA and SQIVND (reference sequence). The CDR3 length is 12 residues. Unmatched junction bases numbered 1, after V lost 4 bases and J lost 11 bases. The CDR3 loop is CASSRTSGGKYF. CDR3 DNA sequence: TGTGCCAGTAGTAGGACTAGCGGGGGGAAGTACTTC.

This clone was picked up one time. This chain uses TRBV20-1 with TRBJ2-7; perhaps TRBD1 as D (5 bases). V was pared by 6 bases and J by 5 bases, with 11 bases between. CDR1 is DFQATT and CDR2 is SNEGSKA in the germline V gene (reference sequence). The CDR3 consists of 11 residues. The CDR3 DNA follows: TGCAGTGCACGGCAGGGTGACGAGCAGTACTTC. Amino acids: CSARQGDEQYF.

The J gene is TRBJ1-1, the V gene TRBV2; D possibly corresponds to TRBD1 (5 bases). V shed 6 bases and J shed 0 bases, with 8 bases lying between them. The CDR3 contains 13 residues. CDR1 and CDR2 from the germline V gene are SNHLY and FYNNEI. The CDR3 DNA reads TGTGCCAGCAGAACAGGTATGAACACTGAAGCTTTCTTT. It codes for CASRTGMNTEAFF.

V is TRBV9 and J is TRBJ1-1, with D unresolved. Germline lookup yields CDR1 SGDLS and CDR2 YYNGEE. The CDR3 loop spans 15 amino acids. V lost 0 bases and J lost 0, with 9 bases in between. Here the CDR3 DNA reads TGTGCCAGCAGCGTAGACAATTCGATGAACACTGAAGCTTTCTTT. This encodes CASSVDNSMNTEAFF.

The chain joins TRBV5-1 to TRBJ2-7; tentative D call: TRBD2 (5 bases). Germline CDR1 reads SGHRS; CDR2 reads YFSETQ. Trimming removed 2 bases from V and 5 bases from J, with 11 bases in between. This CDR3 comprises 13 residues. The CDR3 is CASSFKGEDEQYF. The CDR3 coding sequence is TGCGCCAGCAGCTTTAAGGGAGAGGACGAGCAGTACTTC.

Here the CDR3 DNA reads TGTGCCTGGAGACCCCCAGGGGGCGGGAACACCATATATTTT. It encodes CAWRPPGGGNTIYF. The rearrangement joins TRBV30 to TRBJ1-3; 8 bases are a match to TRBD1. The length of the CDR3 is 14 residues. V gave up 3 bases and J gave up 7 bases; unmatched junction bases: 8. Germline-derived CDR1 and CDR2 are GTSNPN and SVGIG (reference sequence).

The rearrangement joins TRBV19 to TRBJ2-5; 7 bases are shared with TRBD2. Germline V gene data show CDR1 as LNHDA and CDR2 as SQIVND (reference sequence). CDR3 length: 15 amino acids. V shed 8 bases, J shed 5 bases, and the junction held 14 bases outside the gene matches. The CDR3, as DNA: TGTGCCAGTGCGACCGGGACTACGTTTAAGGAGACCCAGTACTTC. It codes for CASATGTTFKETQYF.

This clone was observed a few times. The V call is TRBV12-5, the J call TRBJ2-5, with D maybe TRBD1 (5 bases). V was shortened by 4 bases and J by 5 bases, with 11 bases between the two germline ends. CDR1 is LGHNT, CDR2 FRNRAP, per germline. The CDR3 is 13 amino acids. The chain's CDR3 is CASGSAGWETQYF. CDR3 coding DNA: TGTGCTAGTGGTTCGGCAGGGTGGGAGACCCAGTACTTC.

This clone has only one observation. This sequence joins TRBV5-6 and TRBJ1-6, with D tentatively TRBD1 (6 bases). Trimming took off 5 bases at V and 15 bases at J, with 21 bases between the two ends. Germline CDR1 reads SGHDT; CDR2 reads YYEEEE. The CDR3 length is 14 residues. The CDR3 DNA follows: TGTGCCAGCAGTTATACAGGGAGAGGTGCACTCCTCCACTTT. Amino acid sequence: CASSYTGRGALLHF.

The gene calls are TRBV30 and TRBJ2-2; 7 positions match TRBD2. The CDR3 spans 16 residues. Germline V gene lookup returns CDR1 GTSNPN and CDR2 SVGIG (reference sequence). V lost 0 bases to trimming and J lost 1 base; unmatched junction nucleotides: 5. CDR3 sequence: CAWSVHLAVNTGELFF. Here the CDR3 DNA reads TGTGCCTGGAGTGTACATCTAGCGGTGAACACCGGGGAGCTGTTTTTT. The full variable domain, in which reference TRBV30 and TRBJ2-2 provide the parts outside the CDR3, is SQTIHQWPATLVQPVGSPLSLECTVEGTSNPNLYWYRQAAGRGLQLLFYSVGIGQISSEVPQNLSASRPQDRQFILSSKKLLLSDSGFYLCAWSVHLAVNTGELFFGEGSRLTVL.

The chain uses TRBV5-1 and TRBJ1-2; D possibly corresponds to TRBD1 (6 bases). The germline gives CDR1 SGHRS, CDR2 YFSETQ. CDR3 length: 15 residues. Trimming shortened V by 3 bases and J by 4 bases, and 16 bases separated the two germline ends. CDR3 sequence (DNA): TGCGCCAGCAGCTCTGACACGGGGGGCGGCTATGGCTACACCTTC. Translating it yields CASSSDTGGGYGYTF. The entire variable domain, with the rest obtained from reference TRBV5-1 and TRBJ1-2, is as follows: KAGVTQTPRYLIKTRGQQVTLSCSPISGHRSVSWYQQTPGQGLQFLFEYFSETQRNKGNFPGRFSGRQFSNSRSEMNVSTLELGDSALYLCASSSDTGGGYGYTFGSGTRLTVV.

The genes are TRBV5-4 and TRBJ2-7, with 9 bases fitting TRBD2. The ends lost 0 bases at V and 2 bases at J; junction bases unmatched: 3. This CDR3 is built from 15 residues. CDR1 is SGHNT and CDR2 is YYREEE in the germline V gene (reference sequence). As DNA, the CDR3 is TGTGCCAGCAGCTTGGGGCGGGGGGGTCCCTACGAGCAGTACTTC. It specifies CASSLGRGGPYEQYF.

The chain joins TRBV6-1 to TRBJ1-2, with D uncertain. Between the trimmed V and J ends, which lost 4 bases and 1 base, there was a span of 7 bases. The CDR3 is 13 amino acids. CDR1 and CDR2 (germline): MNHNS, SASEGT. The CDR3 loop reads CASSGGFNYGYTF. The CDR3 bases are TGTGCCAGCAGTGGAGGGTTTAACTATGGCTACACCTTC.

CDR3 bases: TGTGCCAGCAGTGTGGGTACAGGGGCCTCTCCCGGTGGCTACACCTTC. This gives the protein CASSVGTGASPGGYTF. The chain carries TRBV27 and TRBJ1-2; TRBD1 matches 7 bases. Unmatched junction bases numbered 16, after V lost 5 bases and J lost 7 bases. The CDR3 is 16 residues long. CDR1 MNHEY and CDR2 SMNVEV come from the germline V gene (reference sequence).

The V and J genes are TRBV7-9 and TRBJ1-5; D is perhaps TRBD1 (6 bases). CDR1 SEHNR and CDR2 FQNEAQ come from the germline V gene (reference sequence). V dropped 5 bases and J dropped 0 bases, with 17 bases sitting between them. The CDR3 loop spans 17 amino acids. The chain's CDR3 is CASSGTRDKNSNQPQHF. In nucleotides, the CDR3 is TGTGCCAGCAGCGGCACCCGGGACAAAAATAGCAATCAGCCCCAGCATTTT.